The clone carrying this TCR beta chain has a count of ten or more. This CDR3 spans 16 amino acids. Losses at the gene ends were 0 bases for V and 6 bases for J; bases not matched to a gene: 8. The V gene's germline CDR1 is WSHSY and CDR2 SAAADI. The time point was: newly diagnosed GD, antithyroid drugs for less than 3 months. From RNA extracted from PBMCs, the TCR library was made. This sample was included in a study of regulatory T cells in long-lasting Graves disease. Relying on iRepertoire HTBI primers and Arm-PCR of CDR3 regions, the team built TCR beta libraries. Each CDR3 protein gets one entry after TCRdb re-called the multiplex PCR reads with MiXCR. Among 400,000 to 500,000 distinct CDR3 sequences, 16% were seen once, and the ten largest hold over 8.5%. These data were also filed under a second study, of T cells in Graves' hyperthyroidism and ophthalmopathy.

The clonotype comes from a woman aged 25 to 39 with Graves disease. The V call is TRBV10-2, the J call TRBJ1-5; 7 positions agree with TRBD1. The sequences come from peripheral blood mononuclear cells (PBMCs), collected at new diagnosis, from a patient treated with antithyroid drugs. The chain's CDR3 is CASSESLGGSGQPQHF. For the CDR3, the DNA is TGCGCCAGCAGTGAGTCCTTAGGGGGCTCGGGTCAGCCCCAGCATTTT.